This T cell receptor beta chain was identified during a study of blood T cell repertoires in COVID-19. Across the whole study: Material from acute and convalescent COVID-19 was sourced from the United States, Italy and Spain. In each case, the material was cDNA or gDNA derived from T cells, B-cell-depleted T cells, or PBMCs.

The authors' processing: Amplification with reference gene primers provided the estimates of nucleated cell counts. Libraries were prepared by immunoSEQ multiplex PCR; TCRdb keeps only in-frame clonotypes and omits some of them. V and J calls and clone size come straight from that table; D and trimming were deduced from the DNA. This table holds around 120,000 clones, under 95% found once. This CDR3 region has 13 residues. V lost 3 bases, J lost 7 bases, and 5 bases stayed unmatched. Germline V gene data show CDR1 as SGHTA and CDR2 as FQGNSA. Sample: peripheral blood. J is TRBJ1-2 and V is TRBV7-2; the match to TRBD1 covers 7 bases. This TCR came from a man in his forties or fifties with active COVID-19. CDR3 loop: CASSFSRQGGYTF. CDR3 nucleotides: TGTGCCAGCAGCTTTAGCCGACAGGGTGGCTACACCTTC.